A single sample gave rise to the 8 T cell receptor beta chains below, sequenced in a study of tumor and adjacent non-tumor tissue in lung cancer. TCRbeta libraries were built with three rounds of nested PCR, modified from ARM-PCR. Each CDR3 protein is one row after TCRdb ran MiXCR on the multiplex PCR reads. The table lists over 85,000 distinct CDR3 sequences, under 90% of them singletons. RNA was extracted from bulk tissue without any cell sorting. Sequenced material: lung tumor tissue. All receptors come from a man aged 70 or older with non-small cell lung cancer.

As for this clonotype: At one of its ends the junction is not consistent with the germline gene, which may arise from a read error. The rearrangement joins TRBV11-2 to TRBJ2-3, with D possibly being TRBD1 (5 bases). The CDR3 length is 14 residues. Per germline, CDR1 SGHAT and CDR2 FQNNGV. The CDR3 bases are TGTACCAGCAGCCTAACCTCAGGGTCAAATATACAGTATTTT. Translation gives CTSSLTSGSNIQYF.

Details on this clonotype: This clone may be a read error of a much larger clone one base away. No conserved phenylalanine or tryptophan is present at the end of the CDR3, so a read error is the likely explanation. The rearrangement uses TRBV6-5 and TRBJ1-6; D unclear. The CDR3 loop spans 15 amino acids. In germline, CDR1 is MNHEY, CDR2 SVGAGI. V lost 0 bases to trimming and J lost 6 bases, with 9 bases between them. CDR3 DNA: TGTGCCAGCAGTTACTCCTCTCGGATTAATTCACCCCTCCACTCT. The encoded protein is CASSYSSRINSPLHS.

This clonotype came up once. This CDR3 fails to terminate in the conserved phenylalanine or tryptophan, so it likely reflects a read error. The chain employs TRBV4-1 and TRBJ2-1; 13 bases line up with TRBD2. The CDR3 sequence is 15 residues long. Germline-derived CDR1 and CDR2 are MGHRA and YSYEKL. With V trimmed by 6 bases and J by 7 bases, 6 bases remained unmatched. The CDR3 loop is CASRWTSGGANEQFL. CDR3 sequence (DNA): TGCGCCAGCAGATGGACTAGCGGGGGTGCTAATGAGCAGTTCTTG.

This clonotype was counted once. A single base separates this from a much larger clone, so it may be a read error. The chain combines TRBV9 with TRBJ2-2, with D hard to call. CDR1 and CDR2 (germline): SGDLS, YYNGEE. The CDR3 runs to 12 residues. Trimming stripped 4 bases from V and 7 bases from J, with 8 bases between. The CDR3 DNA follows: TGTGCCAGCAGCATAGTAAACGGGGAGCTGTTTTTT. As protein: CASSIVNGELFF.

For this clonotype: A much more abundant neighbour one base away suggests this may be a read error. CDR3 protein: CASSSMTPDRVATGELFF. As DNA, the CDR3 is TGTGCCAGCAGCTCCATGACGCCCGACAGGGTAGCAACCGGGGAGCTGTTTTTT. J is TRBJ2-2 and V is TRBV7-9; 7 nucleotides align to TRBD1. V lost 4 bases to trimming and J lost 5 bases; unmatched junction nucleotides: 16. CDR3 length: 18 residues. Looked up from germline, CDR1 is SEHNR and CDR2 is FQNEAQ (reference sequence).

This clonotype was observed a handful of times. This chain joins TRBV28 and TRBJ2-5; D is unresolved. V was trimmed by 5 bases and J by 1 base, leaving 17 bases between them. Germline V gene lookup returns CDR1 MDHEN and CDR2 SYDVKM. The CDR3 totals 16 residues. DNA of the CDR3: TGTGCCAGCAGTACGAGGACGCTTCCTCCCCAAGAGACCCAGTACTTC. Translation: CASSTRTLPPQETQYF.

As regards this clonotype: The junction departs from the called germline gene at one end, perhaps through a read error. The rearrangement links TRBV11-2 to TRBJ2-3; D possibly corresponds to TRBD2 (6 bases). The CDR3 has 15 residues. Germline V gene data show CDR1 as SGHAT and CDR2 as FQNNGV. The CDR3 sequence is CASSVGPRGADTQYF. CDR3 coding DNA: TGTGCAAGCAGCGTAGGGCCCCGCGGGGCAGATACGCAGTATTTT. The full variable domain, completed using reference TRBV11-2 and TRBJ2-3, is EAGVAQSPRYKIIEKRQSVAFWCNPISGHATLYWYQQILGQGPKLLIQFQNNGVVDDSQLPKDRFSAERLKGVDSTLKIQPAKLEDSAVYLCASSVGPRGADTQYFGPGTRLTVL.

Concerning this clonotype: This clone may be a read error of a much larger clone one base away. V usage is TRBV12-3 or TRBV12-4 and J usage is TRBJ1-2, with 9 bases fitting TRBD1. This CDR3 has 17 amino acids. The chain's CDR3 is CAGSLKRGTGINHGYTF. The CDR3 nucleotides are TGTGCCGGCAGTTTAAAACGGGGGACAGGGATAAACCATGGCTACACCTTC.